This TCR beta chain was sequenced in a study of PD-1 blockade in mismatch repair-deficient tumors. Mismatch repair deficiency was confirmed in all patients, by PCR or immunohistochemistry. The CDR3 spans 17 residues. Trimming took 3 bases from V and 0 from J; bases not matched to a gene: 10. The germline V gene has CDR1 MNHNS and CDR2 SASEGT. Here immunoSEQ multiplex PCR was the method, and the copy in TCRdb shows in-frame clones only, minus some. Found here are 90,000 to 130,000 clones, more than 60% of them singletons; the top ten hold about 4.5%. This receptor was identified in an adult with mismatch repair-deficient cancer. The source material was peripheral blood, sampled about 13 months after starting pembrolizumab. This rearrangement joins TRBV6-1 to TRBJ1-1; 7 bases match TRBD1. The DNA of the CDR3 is TGTGCCAGCAGTGAGTTTACAGGGGCTCCTCTGAACACTGAAGCTTTCTTT. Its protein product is CASSEFTGAPLNTEAFF.